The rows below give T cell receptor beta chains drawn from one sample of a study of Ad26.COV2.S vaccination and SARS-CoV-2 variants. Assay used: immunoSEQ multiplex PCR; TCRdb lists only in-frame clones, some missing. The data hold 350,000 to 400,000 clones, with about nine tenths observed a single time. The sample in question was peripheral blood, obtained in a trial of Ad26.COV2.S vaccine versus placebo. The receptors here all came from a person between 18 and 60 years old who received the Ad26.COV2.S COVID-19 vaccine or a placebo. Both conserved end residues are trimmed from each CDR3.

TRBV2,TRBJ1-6,ASSGQGRTPLH
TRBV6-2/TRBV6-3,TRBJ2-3,ASSYPLTGAFTDTQY
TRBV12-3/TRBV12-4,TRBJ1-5,ASSLYVAQPQH
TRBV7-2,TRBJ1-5,ASSLDISQPQH
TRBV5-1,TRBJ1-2,ASSLVGSYGYT
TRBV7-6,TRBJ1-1,ASSLRDVSNTEAF
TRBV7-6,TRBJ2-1,ASSSVVKHNEQF
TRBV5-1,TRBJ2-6,ASSATSVPAGANVLT
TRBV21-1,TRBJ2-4,ASSKVGLVKNIQY
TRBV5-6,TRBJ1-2,ASSLPSRPYGYT
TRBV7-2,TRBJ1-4,ASSLDRTEKLF
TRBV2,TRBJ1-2,ASSFDRGGYT
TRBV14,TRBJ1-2,ASSQVPGQGDGYT
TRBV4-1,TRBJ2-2,ASSSRHQSRTGELF
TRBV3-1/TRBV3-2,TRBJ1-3,ASSQPQGSSGNTIY
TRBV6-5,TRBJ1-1,ASSYSAGEENTEAF
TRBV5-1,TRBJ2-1,ASGTDNEQF
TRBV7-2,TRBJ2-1,ASSLEAWTGNEQF
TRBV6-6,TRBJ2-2,ASSSWGLAIGELF
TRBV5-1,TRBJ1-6,ASSFGTPYNSPLH
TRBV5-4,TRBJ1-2,PSVRGYT
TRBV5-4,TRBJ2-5,ASSWGTGLQETQY
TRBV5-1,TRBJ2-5,ASSLFETGGQETQY
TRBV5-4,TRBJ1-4,ASSPGQGAVNEKLF
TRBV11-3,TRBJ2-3,ASSLEASGGLDTQY
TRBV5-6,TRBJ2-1,ASSYGTGVYDEQF
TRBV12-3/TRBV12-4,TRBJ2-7,ASSLEASYEQY
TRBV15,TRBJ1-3,ATSRDRAGNTIY
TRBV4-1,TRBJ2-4,ASSQGSRLAKNIQY